This T cell receptor (beta chain) stems from a study of STAT5B mutations in CD4+ large granular lymphocyte leukemia. The J segment lost 7 bases and the V segment lost 2 bases, leaving 7 bases of the junction unmatched. Germline CDR1 SGHRS, CDR2 YFSETQ. This CDR3 contains 15 residues. Using immunoSEQ multiplex PCR, the repertoire was profiled, and TCRdb retains in-frame clones only, with some absent. This table holds around 35,000 clones, 68% found once. The chain couples TRBV5-1 to TRBJ2-3; TRBD2 agrees at 10 bases. The receptor comes from a human donor in good health. Sequenced material: CD4+ T cells from blood buffy coats. CDR3 sequence reads: CASSLTELAGNTQYF. The CDR3, as DNA: TGCGCCAGCAGCTTAACCGAACTAGCGGGGAATACGCAGTATTTT.